A single sample gave rise to the 30 T cell receptor beta chains below, sequenced in a study of OX40 agonist ivuxolimab in advanced cancers. Sequencing used immunoSEQ multiplex PCR; TCRdb keeps in-frame clones, though not all of them. Of 77,000 or so clones listed, 85% to 95% are singletons. Specimen: CD4+ or CD8+ T cells sorted from blood, collected in a trial of the OX40 agonist ivuxolimab. Receptors originate from an adult with an advanced solid tumor such as melanoma, head and neck, liver or kidney cancer.

This chain connects TRBV25-1 to TRBJ2-3; TRBD1 aligns across 11 bases. The germline V gene encodes CDR1 MGHDK and CDR2 SYGVNS. V was pared by 1 base and J by 5 bases, with 5 bases of the junction left unmatched. The CDR3 spans 16 residues. The CDR3 sequence is CASSELRTGGRDTQYF. In nucleotides, the CDR3 is TGTGCCAGCAGTGAATTAAGGACAGGGGGCAGAGATACGCAGTATTTT.

V is TRBV25-1 and J is TRBJ1-2; tentatively, D is TRBD1 (5 bases). This CDR3 comprises 13 residues. The V gene lost 1 base and the J gene lost 8 bases, with 11 bases spanning the gap. Germline V gene sequence: CDR1 MGHDK, CDR2 SYGVNS. The CDR3 DNA reads as TGTGCCAGCAGTGAATGGGGAGGGGTCGGCTACACCTTC. Translation: CASSEWGGVGYTF.

The rearrangement uses TRBV18 and TRBJ2-3; possibly TRBD2 for D (7 bases). Germline CDR1 and CDR2: KGHSH and LQKENI. Trimming pared 0 bases from V and 6 bases from J, leaving 25 bases between. The CDR3 has 19 residues. CDR3 region: CASSPPVGRTGGAFDTQYF. CDR3 DNA: TGTGCCAGCTCACCACCGGTAGGACGTACTGGGGGGGCTTTCGATACGCAGTATTTT.

This clone appeared once. This rearrangement joins TRBV5-1 to TRBJ1-4; D is undetermined. Germline CDR1 SGHRS, CDR2 YFSETQ. V lost 6 bases and J lost 5, with 11 bases in between. This CDR3 comprises 13 residues. The CDR3 sequence is CASKETGNEKLFF. The CDR3 DNA sequence: TGCGCCAGCAAGGAGACTGGGAATGAAAAACTGTTTTTT.

V gene TRBV18 combines with J gene TRBJ2-1, with D unclear. The germline V gene encodes CDR1 KGHSH and CDR2 LQKENI. The CDR3 runs to 14 residues. Deletions cut 3 bases from V and 1 base from J, with 7 bases between. The CDR3, as DNA: TGTGCCAGCTCACCGGCAGGATCCTACAATGAGCAGTTCTTC. Encoded protein: CASSPAGSYNEQFF.

The genes are TRBV10-1 and TRBJ2-7; 7 positions match TRBD1. Germline V lookup: CDR1 WNHNN, CDR2 SYGVQD (reference sequence). V dropped 6 bases and J dropped 4; count of bases not matched to a gene: 9. The CDR3 spans 14 residues. CDR3 coding DNA: TGCGCCAGCAGCGCGGACAGGTTAGGATACGAGCAGTACTTC. The encoded protein is CASSADRLGYEQYF.

The chain employs TRBV5-1 and TRBJ2-1, with 7 bases matching TRBD2. With V trimmed by 0 bases and J by 0 bases, 3 bases remained unmatched. The CDR3 totals 16 residues. CDR1 and CDR2 (germline): SGHRS, YFSETQ. The CDR3 DNA reads as TGCGCCAGCAGCTTGGACGGCGGGGGCTCCTACAATGAGCAGTTCTTC. This gives the protein CASSLDGGGSYNEQFF.

This chain joins TRBV30 and TRBJ2-7, with TRBD2 matching 10 bases. CDR3 length: 15 amino acids. CDR1 and CDR2 from the germline V gene are GTSNPN and SVGIG (reference sequence). J lost 2 bases, V lost 1 base, and 5 bases had no gene match. The CDR3 reads CAWSASGTSAYEQYF. CDR3 bases: TGTGCCTGGAGTGCCTCCGGGACTAGCGCCTACGAGCAGTACTTC. The full variable domain, with the rest looked up from reference TRBV30 and TRBJ2-7, is SQTIHQWPATLVQPVGSPLSLECTVEGTSNPNLYWYRQAAGRGLQLLFYSVGIGQISSEVPQNLSASRPQDRQFILSSKKLLLSDSGFYLCAWSASGTSAYEQYFGPGTRLTVT.

The DNA for the CDR3 is TGTGCCAGCAGCCAAGGGGTAGGGCAGTGGACTGAAGCTTTCTTT. This gives the protein CASSQGVGQWTEAFF. This rearrangement joins TRBV4-2 to TRBJ1-1; unclear D gene. The germline CDR1 and CDR2 sequences are LGHNA and YNFKEQ. With 1 base removed from V and 5 bases from J, the gap between germline ends came to 14 bases. The CDR3 spans 15 residues.

This clone was found once. V gene TRBV6-1 combines with J gene TRBJ1-2, with 7 bases fitting TRBD1. J was trimmed by 4 bases and V by 7 bases; bases with no gene match: 12. CDR3 size: 15 residues. Germline V gene data show CDR1 as MNHNS and CDR2 as SASEGT. CDR3 protein: CASIKGAGTVYGYTF. The CDR3 nucleotides are TGTGCCAGCATCAAGGGAGCCGGGACAGTCTATGGCTACACCTTC.

The CDR3 DNA reads as TGTGCCAGTAGTATAGGCACAGGGGGCTTCACTGAAGCTTTCTTT. Its protein product is CASSIGTGGFTEAFF. The rearrangement links TRBV19 to TRBJ1-1; TRBD1 agrees at 9 bases. CDR3 length: 15 amino acids. J was trimmed by 4 bases and V by 1 base; bases with no gene match: 4. The germline CDR1 and CDR2 sequences are LNHDA and SQIVND (reference sequence).

The rearrangement links TRBV18 to TRBJ2-4; D gene unclear. Trimming removed 6 bases from V and 14 bases from J, with 17 bases in between. CDR1 and CDR2 from the germline V gene are KGHSH and LQKENI. This CDR3 region has 12 residues. CDR3 coding DNA: TGTGCCAGCTCCGCTGGAAGGGAAGATAAGTACTTC. Its translation is CASSAGREDKYF.

The rearrangement links TRBV12-5 to TRBJ2-5; 7 nucleotides agree with TRBD2. There are 17 residues in the CDR3. Germline V CDR1 and CDR2: LGHNT, FRNRAP. J lost 1 base, V lost 5 bases, and 13 bases had no gene match. The CDR3 protein is CASGPISGLEIQETQYF. For the CDR3, the DNA is TGTGCTAGTGGTCCCATTTCTGGACTAGAGATCCAAGAGACCCAGTACTTC.

The chain uses TRBV2 and TRBJ1-4; D unclear. The CDR3 sequence is 14 residues long. V was cut by 6 bases and J by 8 bases, with 16 bases left in between. The V gene's germline CDR1 is SNHLY and CDR2 FYNNEI. CDR3 sequence: CASRKSRVSEKLFF. The CDR3 DNA follows: TGTGCCAGCAGGAAATCACGTGTGTCCGAAAAACTGTTTTTT.

The chain employs TRBV7-9 and TRBJ1-2; tentatively, D is TRBD1 (5 bases). The ends were cut back, 1 base at V and 12 bases at J, with 18 bases in the middle. The CDR3 is 14 amino acids. CDR1 is SEHNR and CDR2 is FQNEAQ in the germline V gene (reference sequence). CDR3: CASSLDGEWGTNTF. CDR3 DNA: TGTGCCAGCAGCTTAGATGGTGAATGGGGGACTAACACCTTC. Full variable domain (outside the CDR3, taken from reference TRBV7-9 and TRBJ1-2): DTGVSQNPRHKITKRGQNVTFRCDPISEHNRLYWYRQTLGQGPEFLTYFQNEAQLEKSRLLSDRFSAERPKGSFSTLEIQRTEQGDSAMYLCASSLDGEWGTNTFGSGTRLTVV.

This sequence joins TRBV7-2 and TRBJ2-2; the D is unclear. CDR1 and CDR2 (germline): SGHTA, FQGNSA. Trimming took off 2 bases at V and 3 bases at J, with 7 bases between the two ends. The CDR3 is made up of 14 amino acids. CDR3 sequence (DNA): TGTGCCAGCAGCTTACTTATCTACACCGGGGAGCTGTTTTTT. Translating gives CASSLLIYTGELFF.

This chain links TRBV29-1 with TRBJ2-5, with TRBD2 matching 9 bases. This CDR3 is built from 12 residues. The V segment lost 4 bases and the J segment 4 bases; nucleotides outside the gene matches: 1. Germline assignment: CDR1 SQVTM and CDR2 ANQGSEA. In nucleotides, the CDR3 is TGCAGCGTTGTTAGCGGGGGAGAGACCCAGTACTTC. Its translation is CSVVSGGETQYF. The full variable domain, in which reference TRBV29-1 and TRBJ2-5 provide the parts outside the CDR3, is SAVISQKPSRDICQRGTSLTIQCQVDSQVTMMFWYRQQPGQSLTLIATANQGSEATYESGFVIDKFPISRPNLTFSTLTVSNMSPEDSSIYLCSVVSGGETQYFGPGTRLLVL.

The rearrangement joins TRBV5-1 to TRBJ2-1; D is unclear. This CDR3 comprises 13 residues. Germline lookup yields CDR1 SGHRS and CDR2 YFSETQ. V was cut by 0 bases and J by 5 bases, with 6 bases left in between. CDR3 sequence (DNA): TGCGCCAGCAGCTTGGCGGCGAACAATGAGCAGTTCTTC. Protein sequence: CASSLAANNEQFF.

This clone was seen a few times. Additional DNA sequences in this sample encode the identical CDR3. The V gene is TRBV5-1, the J gene TRBJ1-1; D unclear. The germline V gene has CDR1 SGHRS and CDR2 YFSETQ. The germline V and J ends were trimmed by 0 bases and 1 base, with 4 bases remaining between them. The CDR3 runs 13 residues. The CDR3 DNA follows: TGCGCCAGCAGCTTGGAGGGGAACACTGAAGCTTTCTTT. It codes for CASSLEGNTEAFF.

V gene TRBV6-1 combines with J gene TRBJ2-1, with 7 positions matching TRBD1. Germline CDR1 and CDR2: MNHNS and SASEGT. The CDR3 length is 13 residues. Trimming cost V 6 bases and J 9 bases; bases outside gene matches: 8. The CDR3 DNA is TGTGCCAGCAGCCCCACAGGGGTTTCTGAGCAGTTCTTC. Its protein product is CASSPTGVSEQFF.

This rearrangement joins TRBV28 to TRBJ1-5; D is uncertain. This CDR3 contains 15 residues. V was shortened by 7 bases and J by 1 base, with 14 bases between the two germline ends. Germline-derived CDR1 and CDR2 are MDHEN and SYDVKM. The CDR3 is CASNRRGQSNQPQHF. The CDR3 DNA is TGTGCCAGCAACCGCCGTGGGCAGAGCAATCAGCCCCAGCATTTT.

V usage is TRBV19 and J usage is TRBJ2-1; D ambiguous. The V gene lost 5 bases and the J gene lost 6 bases, with 5 bases spanning the gap. There are 11 residues in the CDR3. Germline V gene sequence: CDR1 LNHDA, CDR2 SQIVND (reference sequence). CDR3 sequence reads: CASSSFNEQFF. The CDR3 coding sequence is TGTGCCAGTAGTTCTTTCAATGAGCAGTTCTTC. The full variable domain, with the rest looked up from reference TRBV19 and TRBJ2-1, is DGGITQSPKYLFRKEGQNVTLSCEQNLNHDAMYWYRQDPGQGLRLIYYSQIVNDFQKGDIAEGYSVSREKKESFPLTVTSAQKNPTAFYLCASSSFNEQFFGPGTRLTVL.

The J gene is TRBJ2-3, the V gene TRBV7-2, with D unresolved. Looked up from germline, CDR1 is SGHTA and CDR2 is FQGNSA. This CDR3 has 12 residues. Trimming removed 7 bases from V and 1 base from J, with 6 bases in between. CDR3 in amino acids: CASNLGTDTQYF. Written as DNA, the CDR3 is TGTGCCAGCAACTTGGGCACAGATACGCAGTATTTT. Filled out from reference TRBV7-2 and TRBJ2-3, the complete variable domain reads GAGVSQSPSNKVTEKGKDVELRCDPISGHTALYWYRQSLGQGLEFLIYFQGNSAPDKSGLPSDRFSAERTGGSVSTLTIQRTQQEDSAVYLCASNLGTDTQYFGPGTRLTVL.

The chain joins TRBV18 to TRBJ2-1; no definite D call. From germline, CDR1 is KGHSH and CDR2 LQKENI. CDR3 length: 17 amino acids. With 2 bases removed from V and 0 bases from J, the gap between germline ends came to 14 bases. The CDR3, as DNA: TGTGCCAGCTCACCAATGCTTCCCTCAAGCTCCTACAATGAGCAGTTCTTC. Encoded protein: CASSPMLPSSSYNEQFF.

The J gene is TRBJ2-1, the V gene TRBV19; TRBD2 matches 10 bases. The CDR3 covers 15 residues. Germline loops: CDR1 LNHDA, CDR2 SQIVND (reference sequence). The V gene end was trimmed by 4 bases and the J gene end by 8 bases; junction bases not matched to a gene: 8. This CDR3 is CASSTSSGGIYEQFF. The CDR3 region has the DNA TGTGCCAGTAGTACATCTAGCGGGGGTATCTATGAGCAGTTCTTC.

This clone appeared once. The gene calls are TRBV15 and TRBJ2-3, with 9 bases that match TRBD2. Germline CDR1 and CDR2: LNHNV and YYDKDF (reference sequence). This CDR3 spans 16 amino acids. The V segment lost 0 bases and the J segment 6 bases; nucleotides outside the gene matches: 7. In nucleotides, the CDR3 is TGTGCCACCAGCAGAGATGGTAGCGGGAGTGGTGATACGCAGTATTTT. Amino acids: CATSRDGSGSGDTQYF.

V gene TRBV7-2 combines with J gene TRBJ2-1; the match to TRBD2 covers 11 bases. The CDR3 totals 15 residues. V was clipped by 4 bases and J by 4 bases; unmatched bases: 3. CDR1 SGHTA and CDR2 FQGNSA come from the germline V gene. Here the CDR3 reads CASSSGLAVYNEQFF. The DNA of the CDR3 is TGTGCCAGCAGCTCGGGACTAGCGGTTTACAATGAGCAGTTCTTC.

This chain connects TRBV7-2 to TRBJ1-4, with D tentatively TRBD1 (5 bases). Germline lookup yields CDR1 SGHTA and CDR2 FQGNSA. V was pared by 5 bases and J by 7 bases, with 8 bases between. The CDR3 has 12 residues. The CDR3 coding sequence is TGTGCCAGCAGCGGGCAGGGTGAAAAACTGTTTTTT. Its translation: CASSGQGEKLFF.

Details on this clone: This same CDR3 is encoded by further DNA sequences in the sample. The chain has TRBV7-2 and TRBJ2-3; D unresolved. V was trimmed by 2 bases and J by 1 base, leaving 10 bases between them. Germline lookup yields CDR1 SGHTA and CDR2 FQGNSA. The CDR3 is 15 residues long. DNA for the CDR3: TGTGCCAGCAGCTTACTAGGTGGGGGCACAGATACGCAGTATTTT. This sequence encodes CASSLLGGGTDTQYF.

In its sample, this clone was seen once. The chain recombines TRBV5-6 with TRBJ1-3; D is possibly TRBD1 (6 bases). The length of the CDR3 is 18 residues. V was clipped by 3 bases and J by 0 bases, with 19 bases between them. CDR1 and CDR2 from the germline V gene are SGHDT and YYEEEE. The CDR3 DNA follows: TGTGCCAGCAGCTCGTTTGGCGACAGGTTCTTCTCTGGAAACACCATATATTTT. Protein product: CASSSFGDRFFSGNTIYF. The whole variable domain, filled in from reference TRBV5-6 and TRBJ1-3, reads DAGVTQSPTHLIKTRGQQVTLRCSPKSGHDTVSWYQQALGQGPQFIFQYYEEEERQRGNFPDRFSGHQFPNYSSELNVNALLLGDSALYLCASSSFGDRFFSGNTIYFGEGSWLTVV.